These 25 T cell receptor beta chains came from one sample sequenced in a study of CXCR3-negative and CXCR3-positive naive CD8 T cells. 5' RACE that incorporated UMI labels was used to prepare the TRB cDNA libraries. From its re-call of the 5' RACE reads, TCRdb lists each CDR3 protein once, without DNA. Recorded for this sample: some 50,000 distinct CDR3 sequences. Sequencing was carried out using naive CXCR3- CD8+ T cells from blood. The sample's subset: CD45RO-CCR7+CD27+CD95- naive CD8+ T cells lacking CXCR3 (TNR3-). The receptors were gathered from a human donor in good health. Some clones in this sample may be carry-over from other donors' samples.

The V and J genes are TRBV28 and TRBJ1-2; the D call of TRBD1 rests on TCRdb alone, since no DNA is present to check it. In germline, CDR1 is MDHEN, CDR2 SYDVKM. The CDR3 length is 17 residues. CDR3 protein: CASGPNGKAGRWDGYTF.

The CDR3 loop reads CASSLVGRARYEQYF. The chain couples TRBV12-3 or TRBV12-4 to TRBJ2-7; TCRdb outputs TRBD2, but without DNA this stays unchecked. This CDR3 spans 15 amino acids.

CDR3 amino acids: CAQSRDIGYEQYF. V and J are TRBV12-2 and TRBJ2-7; there is no DNA to check the TCRdb D call of TRBD1. TRBV12-2 is a listed pseudogene. There are 13 residues in the CDR3.

The chain links TRBV30 to TRBJ1-2; TCRdb's D call, TRBD1, is unchecked because there is no DNA. Germline V lookup: CDR1 GTSNPN, CDR2 SVGIG (reference sequence). This CDR3 has 15 amino acids. The CDR3 loop is CAWSPPEYPDYGYTF.

The chain carries TRBV19 and TRBJ2-1; the TCRdb call, TRBD1, lacks DNA for checking. This CDR3 region has 13 residues. CDR1 is LNHDA, CDR2 SQIVND, per germline (reference sequence). CDR3 loop: CATQGLGYNEQFF.

The V and J genes are TRBV6-2 or TRBV6-3 and TRBJ2-2; there is no DNA to check the TCRdb D call of TRBD1. This CDR3 is built from 16 residues. Germline-derived CDR1 and CDR2 are MNHEY and SVGEGT. This chain's CDR3 is CASSPLGRLNTGELFF.

The chain combines TRBV4-1 with TRBJ2-1. Germline V gives CDR1 MGHRA, CDR2 YSYEKL. This CDR3 spans 11 amino acids. The CDR3 loop reads CASHGVNEQFF.

Here the CDR3 reads CSATETGNEQFF. The J gene is TRBJ2-1, the V gene TRBV20-1; TCRdb returns TRBD1, unconfirmable since there is no DNA. Germline lookup yields CDR1 DFQATT and CDR2 SNEGSKA (reference sequence). The CDR3 loop spans 12 amino acids.

The chain uses TRBV6-2 or TRBV6-3 and TRBJ2-1; as DNA is missing, the TRBD2 call by TCRdb cannot be tested. The CDR3 is made up of 17 amino acids. Germline CDR1 is MNHEY and CDR2 is SVGEGT. The CDR3 loop is CASSLTLGAGGPSEQFF.

This chain uses TRBV6-5 with TRBJ2-7; TCRdb picks TRBD2, but there is no DNA to check that call. The CDR3 length is 14 residues. Germline CDR1 MNHEY, CDR2 SVGAGI. The CDR3 region is CASSSRTVSYEQYF.

The chain couples TRBV28 to TRBJ2-1; no DNA is available, so the TRBD1 call from TCRdb remains unchecked. Germline loops: CDR1 MDHEN, CDR2 SYDVKM. This CDR3 has 16 residues. The CDR3 spells CASSLAGTGRDNEQFF.

The rearrangement links TRBV25-1 to TRBJ2-1; TCRdb picks TRBD1, but there is no DNA to check that call. The germline V gene has CDR1 MGHDK and CDR2 SYGVNS. CDR3 length: 18 residues. This CDR3 reads CASSQMIGARGLGNEQLF.

The chain joins TRBV6-2 or TRBV6-3 to TRBJ2-1; TCRdb lists TRBD1, though no DNA is available to test this call. The CDR3 is 14 residues long. Looked up from germline, CDR1 is MNHEY and CDR2 is SVGEGT. The CDR3 loop is CASSYSSSREEQFF.

This chain connects TRBV7-9 to TRBJ1-4. CDR3 length equals 17 residues. Germline V gene lookup returns CDR1 SEHNR and CDR2 FQNEAQ (reference sequence). The CDR3 sequence is CASSSPPEAGRQEKLFF.

The chain recombines TRBV5-5 with TRBJ2-1; the TRBD1 assignment by TCRdb is unverifiable without DNA. There are 14 residues in the CDR3. From germline, CDR1 is SGHKS and CDR2 YYEKEE (reference sequence). This CDR3 reads CAGRDRQGFNEQFF.

This chain links TRBV12-3 or TRBV12-4 with TRBJ2-1. This CDR3 contains 13 residues. CDR3 in amino acids: CASRPHGPNEQFF.

The chain uses TRBV4-1 and TRBJ2-1. Germline loops: CDR1 MGHRA, CDR2 YSYEKL. This CDR3 contains 13 residues. CDR3 amino acids: CASTHDLYNEQFF.

The rearrangement links TRBV15 to TRBJ1-3. Germline CDR1 is LNHNV and CDR2 is YYDKDF (reference sequence). CDR3 length: 13 amino acids. The CDR3 loop reads CATRSSSGNTIYF.

V gene TRBV5-1 combines with J gene TRBJ2-1; TCRdb picks TRBD2, but there is no DNA to check that call. Germline CDR1 and CDR2: SGHRS and YFSETQ. CDR3 length equals 15 residues. CDR3 sequence: CASSLVAGVLNEQFF.

This clonotype is classed as medium-sized by frequency. The chain joins TRBV6-2 or TRBV6-3 to TRBJ2-7. Germline V gene sequence: CDR1 MNHEY, CDR2 SVGEGT. The CDR3 loop spans 14 amino acids. The CDR3 spells CASSYEPSAYEQYF.

This rearrangement joins TRBV5-5 to TRBJ2-1; lacking DNA, the TRBD2 call made by TCRdb goes unchecked. Germline V gene data show CDR1 as SGHKS and CDR2 as YYEKEE (reference sequence). CDR3 length: 15 amino acids. CDR3 in amino acids: CASSSEGWVGNEQFF.

This chain links TRBV29-1 with TRBJ2-7. CDR1 is SQVTM and CDR2 is ANQGSEA in the germline V gene. This CDR3 has 13 residues. The CDR3: CSVEETSVGEQYF.

The J gene is TRBJ2-2, the V gene TRBV15. The germline CDR1 and CDR2 sequences are LNHNV and YYDKDF (reference sequence). The CDR3 sequence is 12 residues long. The CDR3: CATSRASGELFF.

The chain carries TRBV29-1 and TRBJ2-7. Germline-derived CDR1 and CDR2 are SQVTM and ANQGSEA. CDR3 length equals 11 residues. The CDR3 sequence: CSVVRGYEQYF.

The V call is TRBV29-1, the J call TRBJ2-1; TCRdb calls TRBD2, which cannot be checked without DNA. The length of the CDR3 is 15 residues. Germline loops: CDR1 SQVTM, CDR2 ANQGSEA. This CDR3 is CSVSGGLAGGNEQFF.